The clone carrying this TCR beta chain has at least ten counts. TCRdb re-called the reads with MiXCR, one entry per CDR3 protein. The data contain about 140,000 distinct CDR3 sequences, under 8% of them singletons. This record comes from a study of T cell repertoires in cytomegalovirus infection. V lost 0 bases and J lost 4, with 16 bases in between. Germline loops: CDR1 SGHRS, CDR2 YFSETQ. The CDR3 runs to 16 residues. The rearrangement joins TRBV5-1 to TRBJ2-5; D is perhaps TRBD1 (7 bases). The TCR sequence derives from a human donor in good health (CMV status not recorded). Some clones in this sample may be carry-over from other donors' samples. Sample: PBMCs. The CDR3 coding sequence is TGCGCCAGCAGCTTGGCCATTGGGCAGGGGGGAGAGACCCAGTACTTC. Protein product: CASSLAIGQGGETQYF.